Listed below are T cell receptor beta chains from one sample, sequenced in a study of OX40 agonist ivuxolimab in advanced cancers. Profiling relied on immunoSEQ multiplex PCR, and the TCRdb table lists in-frame clones only, not all of them. The table records tens of thousands of clones, around 81% of them present only once. The input for sequencing was CD4+ or CD8+ T cells sorted from blood, taken in a trial of the OX40 agonist ivuxolimab. These receptors were collected from an adult with an advanced solid tumor such as melanoma, head and neck, liver or kidney cancer. Both conserved end residues are part of each CDR3. The D gene is left open where the match is weak.

len,d_gene,j_gene,v_gene,CDR3nt,CDR3aa
14,.,TRBJ1-1,TRBV27,TGTGCCAGCAGTTTGGGTGGGGTGGCCACTGAAGCTTTCTTT,CASSLGGVATEAFF
13,.,TRBJ1-5,TRBV4-1,TGCGCCAGCAGCCGTAATAGTGGACAGCCCCAGCATTTT,CASSRNSGQPQHF
13,.,TRBJ1-2,TRBV9,TGTGCCAGCAGCGTAGGGGGGGCTGAGGGCTACACCTTC,CASSVGGAEGYTF
15,.,TRBJ2-3,TRBV28,TGTGCCAGCAGCGAGAGGATCGGGGGAACAGATACGCAGTATTTT,CASSERIGGTDTQYF
17,.,TRBJ2-6,TRBV21-1,TGTGCCAGCAGCGCCCTACAGGGAAGCTCTGGGGCCAACGTCCTGACTTTC,CASSALQGSSGANVLTF
15,TRBD2,TRBJ2-1,TRBV27,TGTGCCAGCAGTCATGGACTAGCGGGGGGTAATGAGCAGTTCTTC,CASSHGLAGGNEQFF
14,TRBD1,TRBJ2-7,TRBV7-9,TGTGCCAGCAGCGCGGGACAGGGGTTGGGGGAGCAGTACTTC,CASSAGQGLGEQYF
18,.,TRBJ1-3,TRBV9,TGTGCCAGCAGCGGTCGATTGACGGAATCCGGGGATGGAAACACCATATATTTT,CASSGRLTESGDGNTIYF
14,.,TRBJ2-3,TRBV27,TGTGCCAGCAGTTTCGGGGTTGGGGCAGATACGCAGTATTTT,CASSFGVGADTQYF
15,.,TRBJ2-1,TRBV7-6,TGTGCCAGCACCTCCAGTTTAAGCTCCTACAATGAGCAGTTCTTC,CASTSSLSSYNEQFF